This T cell receptor (beta chain) was recorded in a study of cytomegalovirus exposure and HLA in healthy donors. This clone has only a few counts. The PCR had 60 Vbeta and 13 Jbeta primers. Only in-frame clones appear in the TCRdb table, and some are missing; sequencing was by immunoSEQ multiplex PCR. The profile shows about 180,000 clones, 80% of them singletons. J lost 8 bases, V lost 7 bases, and 7 bases had no gene match. Germline V gene sequence: CDR1 LGHNA, CDR2 YNFKEQ. CDR3 length equals 15 residues. The sequenced material came from PBMCs. The sequence derives from a woman aged 30 to 39 in good health and CMV-seronegative. The chain employs TRBV4-2 and TRBJ2-1, with 14 bases matching TRBD2. This CDR3 reads CASTSTSGGAYEQFF. In DNA, the CDR3 is TGTGCCAGCACCTCGACTAGCGGGGGGGCATATGAGCAGTTCTTC.